The rows below give T cell receptor beta chains drawn from one sample of a study of blood T cell repertoires in COVID-19. TCRdb keeps only in-frame clones here, not all; method: immunoSEQ multiplex PCR. The top ten hold approximately 2.5% of the sample, which has approximately 300,000 clones, about 89% seen once. The specimen sequenced was PBMCs or T cells enriched from blood (not recorded which). The receptors originated from a woman younger than 30 who had recovered from COVID-19. Each CDR3 is given with its conserved first and last residue. Each record gives: V gene, J gene, D gene, clone size, CDR3 protein, CDR3 DNA. The D gene is left open where the match is weak. Only some rows state a clone size, as once, few, many or a class for expanded clones.

TRBV30	TRBJ1-1	NA	once	CAWSVNGNTEAFF	TGTGCCTGGAGTGTAAACGGGAACACTGAAGCTTTCTTT
TRBV5-1	TRBJ1-1	NA	NA	CASSLAGQQNTEAFF	TGCGCCAGCAGCCTGGCCGGACAGCAGAACACTGAAGCTTTCTTT
TRBV6-1	TRBJ1-2	NA	NA	CASSETGWHGYTF	TGTGCCAGCAGTGAAACAGGGTGGCATGGCTACACCTTC
TRBV9	TRBJ2-5	TRBD2	NA	CASSVGPAGGTETQYF	TGTGCCAGCAGCGTAGGGCCCGCGGGAGGTACAGAGACCCAGTACTTC
TRBV7-8	TRBJ2-5	TRBD2	NA	CASSRDRGGETQYF	TGTGCCAGCAGCCGGGATCGGGGGGGGGAGACCCAGTACTTC
TRBV4-1	TRBJ2-1	TRBD2	NA	CASSQAGLAGANEQFF	TGCGCCAGCAGCCAAGCCGGACTAGCGGGAGCCAATGAGCAGTTCTTC
TRBV9	TRBJ1-2	TRBD1	NA	CASSVVPGQGYGYTF	TGTGCCAGCAGCGTAGTCCCGGGACAGGGGTATGGCTACACCTTC
TRBV9	TRBJ2-7	NA	NA	CASSPRGKIPYEQYF	TGTGCCAGCTCCCCCAGAGGTAAAATTCCCTACGAGCAGTACTTC
TRBV6-5	TRBJ2-1	NA	NA	CASGYAGSSYNEQFF	TGTGCCAGCGGGTATGCGGGGAGCTCCTACAATGAGCAGTTCTTC
TRBV3-1/TRBV3-2	TRBJ1-4	TRBD1	NA	CASSPFRQGSEKLFF	TGTGCCAGCAGCCCATTTCGACAGGGGAGTGAAAAACTGTTTTTT
TRBV5-6	TRBJ1-2	TRBD1	NA	CASSLGTGVTGYTF	TGTGCCAGCAGCTTGGGGACAGGGGTTACTGGCTACACCTTC
TRBV11-2	TRBJ2-7	TRBD2	NA	CASSLPAGRTYEQYF	TGTGCCAGCAGCTTACCAGCGGGGCGTACCTACGAGCAGTACTTC
TRBV6-4	TRBJ2-3	NA	NA	CASSASHGDTQYF	TGTGCCAGCAGTGCCAGCCACGGGGATACGCAGTATTTT
TRBV7-2	TRBJ1-6	NA	NA	CASSLQGPGLNSPLHF	TGTGCCAGCAGCTTACAGGGGCCAGGCCTTAATTCACCCCTCCACTTT
TRBV6-5	TRBJ2-7	TRBD1	once	CASSLRGQGAYEQYF	TGTGCCAGCAGTTTGAGGGGACAGGGGGCGTACGAGCAGTACTTC
TRBV30	TRBJ2-3	TRBD2	few	CAWAGLAIADTQYF	TGTGCCTGGGCGGGACTAGCGATTGCAGATACGCAGTATTTT
TRBV7-9	TRBJ1-4	NA	few	CASSLANEKLFF	TGTGCCAGCAGCCTGGCAAATGAAAAACTGTTTTTT
TRBV2	TRBJ2-7	NA	few	CASSTRVYEQYF	TGTGCCAGCAGTACGAGGGTCTACGAGCAGTACTTC
TRBV7-8	TRBJ2-2	TRBD2	NA	CASSLRVRTSGEAGELFF	TGTGCCAGCAGCTTAAGGGTCCGGACTAGCGGGGAGGCCGGGGAGCTGTTTTTT
TRBV6-5	TRBJ2-2	TRBD2	few	CASSYDGRAGELFF	TGTGCCAGCAGTTACGACGGGAGGGCCGGGGAGCTGTTTTTT
TRBV11-3	TRBJ1-1	NA	NA	CASSLVQGITEAFF	TGTGCCAGCAGCTTAGTACAGGGTATCACTGAAGCTTTCTTT
TRBV6-5	TRBJ2-5	NA	NA	CASSSLTGHQETQYF	TGTGCCAGCAGCTCGCTTACGGGTCACCAAGAGACCCAGTACTTC
TRBV5-8	TRBJ1-2	TRBD1	NA	CASSRGQNYGYTF	TGTGCCAGCAGCCGGGGACAGAACTATGGCTACACCTTC
TRBV18	TRBJ2-5	TRBD2	NA	CASSPRLAGSQETQYF	TGTGCCAGCTCACCACGCCTAGCGGGATCACAAGAGACCCAGTACTTC
TRBV19	TRBJ2-6	TRBD2	once	CASTPRGGGANVLTF	TGTGCCAGTACCCCCCGGGGGGGTGGGGCCAACGTCCTGACTTTC
TRBV11-3	TRBJ1-1	NA	once	CASRPTGLNTEAFF	TGTGCCAGCAGGCCCACAGGGTTGAACACTGAAGCTTTCTTT
TRBV28	TRBJ2-3	TRBD2	NA	CASSLWAGGPSDTQYF	TGTGCCAGCAGTTTATGGGCGGGAGGGCCCTCAGATACGCAGTATTTT
TRBV7-2	TRBJ2-2	NA	NA	CASSLVTYTGELFF	TGTGCCAGCAGCTTAGTCACTTACACCGGGGAGCTGTTTTTT
TRBV6-2/TRBV6-3	TRBJ2-3	TRBD2	NA	CASSYHGVVIGGATDTQYF	TGTGCCAGCAGTTACCACGGGGTCGTTATCGGGGGGGCCACAGATACGCAGTATTTT
TRBV23-1	TRBJ2-3	NA	NA	CASSHRGGDTQYF	TGCGCCAGCAGTCATAGGGGGGGAGATACGCAGTATTTT
TRBV5-1	TRBJ1-2	NA	NA	CASSSYRTDYGYTF	TGCGCCAGCAGCTCATATAGGACAGACTATGGCTACACCTTC
TRBV14	TRBJ2-1	TRBD1	NA	CASSQGTGGFYEQFF	TGTGCCAGCAGCCAAGGGACAGGGGGCTTCTATGAGCAGTTCTTC
TRBV7-8	TRBJ2-7	TRBD2	NA	CASSLRLASSYEQYF	TGTGCCAGCAGCTTACGACTAGCGTCTTCCTACGAGCAGTACTTC
TRBV6-1	TRBJ2-3	TRBD2	NA	CASSEPLGGSGDTQYF	TGTGCCAGCAGTGAGCCCCTTGGCGGGAGTGGAGATACGCAGTATTTT
TRBV4-1	TRBJ1-1	TRBD1	NA	CASSQGTGVWTFF	TGCGCCAGCAGCCAGGGGACAGGGGTTTGGACTTTCTTT
TRBV5-4	TRBJ2-5	TRBD1	NA	CASSSGQGRGETQYF	TGTGCCAGCAGCTCGGGACAGGGTAGGGGGGAGACCCAGTACTTC
TRBV19	TRBJ1-6	NA	NA	CASSIDRGLRNSPLHF	TGTGCCAGTAGTATAGATAGGGGTCTTCGTAATTCACCCCTCCACTTT
TRBV7-9	TRBJ2-1	TRBD2	NA	CASSQISGSFNEQFF	TGTGCCAGCAGCCAGATTAGCGGGAGCTTCAATGAGCAGTTCTTC
TRBV14	TRBJ2-1	TRBD2	NA	CASSQERSSGGGDEQFF	TGTGCCAGCAGCCAAGAGAGGTCTAGCGGGGGCGGGGATGAGCAGTTCTTC
TRBV12-3/TRBV12-4	TRBJ1-1	NA	NA	CASSFVEGTEAFF	TGTGCCAGCAGTTTCGTCGAGGGAACTGAAGCTTTCTTT
TRBV5-1	TRBJ1-1	NA	NA	CASSLEFGQGKAFF	TGCGCCAGCAGCTTGGAGTTCGGGCAGGGAAAAGCTTTCTTT
TRBV11-3	TRBJ2-7	NA	NA	CASSFGARVAEQYF	TGTGCCAGCAGCTTTGGGGCCAGGGTTGCCGAGCAGTACTTC
TRBV18	TRBJ1-2	NA	NA	CASSPEGDYGYTF	TGTGCCAGCTCACCAGAGGGAGACTATGGCTACACCTTC
TRBV25-1	TRBJ1-2	TRBD1	NA	CASSEVGDRGQDGYTF	TGTGCCAGCAGTGAGGTAGGGGACAGGGGGCAAGATGGCTACACCTTC
TRBV6-2/TRBV6-3	TRBJ2-3	TRBD1	NA	CASSRGQGAEDTQYF	TGTGCCAGCAGTCGAGGACAGGGGGCGGAAGATACGCAGTATTTT
TRBV7-9	TRBJ2-1	TRBD2	NA	CASSLGLAGNNEQFF	TGTGCCAGCAGCTTAGGTCTAGCGGGGAACAATGAGCAGTTCTTC
TRBV11-3	TRBJ2-7	TRBD1	NA	CASSLATGGPWYEQYF	TGTGCCAGCAGCTTAGCCACAGGGGGCCCCTGGTACGAGCAGTACTTC
TRBV12-5	TRBJ2-5	TRBD2	NA	CASGLVSGGGETQYF	TGTGCTAGTGGTTTGGTCAGCGGGGGAGGGGAGACCCAGTACTTC
TRBV9	TRBJ1-1	TRBD1	NA	CASRGQANTEAFF	TGTGCCAGCAGGGGACAGGCGAACACTGAAGCTTTCTTT
TRBV13	TRBJ1-1	NA	NA	CASSLEQGHGTEAFF	TGTGCCAGCAGCTTAGAACAGGGCCACGGCACTGAAGCTTTCTTT
TRBV30	TRBJ1-2	NA	NA	CASTKGGVGLYGYTF	TGTGCCTCGACTAAAGGGGGGGTCGGGTTGTATGGCTACACCTTC
TRBV11-3	TRBJ2-3	NA	NA	CASSLGGVTDTQYF	TGTGCCAGCAGCTTAGGGGGCGTAACAGATACGCAGTATTTT
TRBV19	TRBJ2-5	TRBD1	NA	CASSVDRGRETQYF	TGTGCCAGTAGTGTTGACAGGGGACGGGAGACCCAGTACTTC